Sequencing of this TCR beta chain was carried out in a study of cytomegalovirus exposure and HLA in healthy donors. Study details: Earlier findings included 90 million to 120 million unique TCR beta sequences obtained from around 180 million T cells.

Study observations and caveats: An observed cluster of highly shared sequence variants was recorded as a likely sequencing artifact. Most of the TCR beta V segments (in an earlier analysis) were productive either about 87% or about 30% of the time.

In the PCR, 60 Vbeta and 13 Jbeta primers were used. How the authors handled the data: In a later analysis, roughly 11 million of some 80 million unique beta chains occurred in at least two donors. Here immunoSEQ multiplex PCR was the method, and the copy in TCRdb shows in-frame clones only, minus some. V, J and clone size reflect that table, while D and trimming were determined from the DNA. This listing includes nearly 200,000 clones. Worth noting for this clone: Antigen: not known.

The CDR3 spans 13 residues. The germline V gene has CDR1 SNHLY and CDR2 FYNNEI. Deletions cut 7 bases from V and 7 bases from J, with 16 bases between. This TCR was sampled from a boy younger than 18 in good health and CMV-seronegative. What was sequenced was PBMCs. The chain is built from TRBV2 and TRBJ2-5, with D possibly TRBD1 on 7 matching bases. The CDR3 bases are TGTGCCAGCACTCAGGGGGGACTTCGGACCCAGTACTTC. Protein: CASTQGGLRTQYF.